This T cell receptor (beta chain) was obtained from a study of cytomegalovirus exposure and HLA in healthy donors. Primers for the PCR totalled 60 Vbeta and 13 Jbeta. Produced via immunoSEQ multiplex PCR; TCRdb's table is partial and in-frame only. The sample contains approximately 140,000 clones, about four fifths of which appear only once. Germline CDR1 reads ENHRY; CDR2 reads SYGVKD. J was trimmed by 5 bases and V by 10 bases; bases with no gene match: 19. This CDR3 region has 17 residues. The sequenced material came from PBMCs. The J gene is TRBJ2-2, the V gene TRBV10-3; 7 bases are shared with TRBD1. This sequence originates from a woman in her thirties or forties in good health and CMV-seropositive. The CDR3 region has the DNA TGTGCCAGCAGCTCTTATCGGACAGGAATAAGTACCGGGGAGCTGTTTTTT. This gives the protein CASSSYRTGISTGELFF.